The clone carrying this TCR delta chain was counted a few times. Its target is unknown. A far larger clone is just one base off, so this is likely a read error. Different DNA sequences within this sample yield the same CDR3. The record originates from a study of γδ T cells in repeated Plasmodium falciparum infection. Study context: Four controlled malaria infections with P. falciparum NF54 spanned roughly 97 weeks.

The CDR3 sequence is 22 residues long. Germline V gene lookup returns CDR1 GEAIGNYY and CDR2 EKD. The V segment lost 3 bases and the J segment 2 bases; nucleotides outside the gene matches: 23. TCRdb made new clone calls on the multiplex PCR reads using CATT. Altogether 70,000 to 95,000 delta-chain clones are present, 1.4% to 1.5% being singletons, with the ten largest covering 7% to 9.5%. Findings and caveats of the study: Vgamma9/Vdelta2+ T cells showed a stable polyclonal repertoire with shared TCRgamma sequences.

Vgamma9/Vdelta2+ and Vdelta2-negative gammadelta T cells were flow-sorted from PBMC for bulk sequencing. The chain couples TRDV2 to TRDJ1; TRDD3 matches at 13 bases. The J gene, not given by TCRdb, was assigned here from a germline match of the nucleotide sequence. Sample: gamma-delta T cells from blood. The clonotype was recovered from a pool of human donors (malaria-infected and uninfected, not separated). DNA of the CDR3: TGTGCCTGTGACCCAGTGCCGACCGCCGTACTGGGGGATACGGAGGGGACCGATAAACTCATCTTT. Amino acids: CACDPVPTAVLGDTEGTDKLIF.